One sample yielded the 9 T cell receptor beta chains listed below, sequenced in a study of control samples from healthy donors and cancer patients. Clones were read by immunoSEQ multiplex PCR, and TCRdb kept only the in-frame ones, dropping some. This sample has roughly 200,000 clones, with 80% to 95% found just once. Input material: blood. The receptors here all came from a man in his late teens or twenties in good health.

CDR3 in amino acids: CASSPDKGGVDRYSNQPQHF. The CDR3 nucleotides read TGTGCCAGCTCACCCGATAAAGGGGGCGTAGATAGATATAGCAATCAGCCCCAGCATTTT. V is TRBV18 and J is TRBJ1-5; TRBD1 agrees at 7 bases. The trim removed 3 bases at V and 0 bases at J, leaving 17 bases unmatched. There are 20 residues in the CDR3. In germline, CDR1 is KGHSH, CDR2 LQKENI.

This chain connects TRBV6-5 to TRBJ1-5; no clear D. V was clipped by 7 bases and J by 4 bases, with 5 bases between them. CDR1 and CDR2 (germline): MNHEY, SVGAGI. The CDR3 extends over 11 amino acids. The CDR3 DNA follows: TGTGCCAGCAACCAAAATCAGCCCCAGCATTTT. It encodes CASNQNQPQHF.

The chain employs TRBV19 and TRBJ1-1; 7 bases line up with TRBD1. CDR1 LNHDA and CDR2 SQIVND come from the germline V gene (reference sequence). This CDR3 has 14 amino acids. The trim removed 7 bases at V and 3 bases at J, leaving 8 bases unmatched. CDR3 sequence reads: CASIRGRTDTEAFF. In DNA form, the CDR3 reads TGTGCCAGTATTAGGGGGCGCACGGACACTGAAGCTTTCTTT.

The V call is TRBV28, the J call TRBJ1-6, with D possibly matching TRBD1 (6 bases). The CDR3 is 14 amino acids. Trimming cost V 4 bases and J 10 bases, with 14 bases left between them. CDR1 MDHEN and CDR2 SYDVKM come from the germline V gene. The DNA for the CDR3 is TGTGCCAGCAGTTCCAGGGGCCTGGGATCACCCCTCCACTTT. This encodes CASSSRGLGSPLHF. The variable domain in full, with the rest retrieved from reference TRBV28 and TRBJ1-6, is DVKVTQSSRYLVKRTGEKVFLECVQDMDHENMFWYRQDPGLGLRLIYFSYDVKMKEKGDIPEGYSVSREKKERFSLILESASTNQTSMYLCASSSRGLGSPLHFGNGTRLTVT.

The rearrangement joins TRBV5-1 to TRBJ2-5, with 7 nucleotides matching TRBD1. In germline, CDR1 is SGHRS, CDR2 YFSETQ. This CDR3 spans 15 amino acids. The junction had 6 bases not matched to a gene; V was cut back by 2 bases and J by 2 bases. CDR3 sequence (DNA): TGCGCCAGCAGCTTTTTCGGGACAGCTCAAGAGACCCAGTACTTC. Translation gives CASSFFGTAQETQYF.

For the CDR3, the DNA is TGTGCCAGCAGCGCCCAAAATAGCGGGGGCTACAATGAGCAGTTCTTC. This translates into CASSAQNSGGYNEQFF. This chain links TRBV9 with TRBJ2-1; TRBD2 matches 9 bases. Germline assignment: CDR1 SGDLS and CDR2 YYNGEE. The CDR3 is made up of 16 amino acids. After removal of 3 bases from V and 3 bases from J, the junction contained 7 bases not matched to a gene.

The rearrangement uses TRBV6-2 or TRBV6-3 and TRBJ1-5, with 7 bases matching TRBD1. V trimming: 3 bases; J trimming: 5 bases; junction bases outside the gene matches: 10. The CDR3 has 16 amino acids. The germline gives CDR1 MNHEY, CDR2 SVGEGT. The CDR3 reads CASSYSSNRGDQPQHF. The CDR3 DNA reads as TGTGCCAGCAGTTATTCCTCTAACAGGGGCGATCAGCCCCAGCATTTT.

The chain employs TRBV28 and TRBJ2-7; 12 nucleotides line up with TRBD1. The germline CDR1 and CDR2 sequences are MDHEN and SYDVKM. The junction had 10 bases not matched to a gene; V was cut back by 5 bases and J by 5 bases. The CDR3 consists of 16 residues. In DNA, the CDR3 is TGTGCCAGCAGTAGTCCGACCGGGACAGGGGGCCACGAGCAGTACTTC. This encodes CASSSPTGTGGHEQYF. The full variable domain, its missing parts supplied by reference TRBV28 and TRBJ2-7, is DVKVTQSSRYLVKRTGEKVFLECVQDMDHENMFWYRQDPGLGLRLIYFSYDVKMKEKGDIPEGYSVSREKKERFSLILESASTNQTSMYLCASSSPTGTGGHEQYFGPGTRLTVT.

J is TRBJ1-6 and V is TRBV28; D unresolved. V was pared by 0 bases and J by 9 bases, with 6 bases between. From germline, CDR1 is MDHEN and CDR2 SYDVKM. This CDR3 has 13 residues. The CDR3, as DNA: TGTGCCAGCAGTTTATGGGGAGTTTCACCCCTCCACTTT. Residues: CASSLWGVSPLHF.